One and the same sample provided the 24 T cell receptor beta chains below, sequenced in a study of cytomegalovirus exposure and HLA in healthy donors. Primers included in the PCR were 60 Vbeta and 13 Jbeta primers. TCRdb keeps only in-frame clones here, not all; method: immunoSEQ multiplex PCR. The sample has hundreds of thousands of clones, approximately 82% seen once. Sequenced: PBMCs. The source is a woman in her thirties or forties in good health and CMV-seronegative.

The chain links TRBV28 to TRBJ2-1; TRBD2 agrees at 10 bases. The trim removed 5 bases at V and 6 bases at J, leaving 7 bases unmatched. CDR3 length equals 15 residues. CDR1 and CDR2 (germline): MDHEN, SYDVKM. The CDR3 here is CASSGERGGLNEQFF. Here the CDR3 DNA reads TGTGCCAGCAGTGGTGAGCGGGGGGGCCTCAATGAGCAGTTCTTC.

This clone was detected only a few times. The gene calls are TRBV7-2 and TRBJ2-5; D remains unclear. The V gene lost 2 bases and the J gene lost 2 bases, with 6 bases spanning the gap. CDR1 and CDR2 (germline): SGHTA, FQGNSA. This CDR3 region has 13 residues. The CDR3 loop reads CASSLSRQETQYF. The CDR3 DNA sequence: TGTGCCAGCAGCTTAAGTCGGCAAGAGACCCAGTACTTC.

J is TRBJ2-5 and V is TRBV5-4, with TRBD1 matching over 8 bases. V dropped 5 bases and J dropped 4; count of bases not matched to a gene: 4. In germline, CDR1 is SGHNT, CDR2 YYREEE (reference sequence). The CDR3 contains 13 residues. The DNA for the CDR3 is TGTGCCAGCAGTGTCCAGGGGGCAGAGACCCAGTACTTC. Translating it yields CASSVQGAETQYF.

The chain recombines TRBV11-1 with TRBJ1-1; D remains ambiguous. Trimming took off 1 base at V and 10 bases at J, with 19 bases between the two ends. The CDR3 runs to 15 residues. Germline values: CDR1 SGHAT, CDR2 FQDESV (reference sequence). The CDR3 reads CASSLVDYTGSGAFF. The CDR3 nucleotides read TGTGCCAGCAGCTTAGTCGACTATACGGGGAGCGGAGCTTTCTTT.

This clone was recorded a few times. The chain has TRBV2 and TRBJ2-7; D gene uncertain. V was cut by 2 bases and J by 2 bases, with 7 bases left in between. Germline V CDR1 and CDR2: SNHLY, FYNNEI. This CDR3 contains 13 residues. This CDR3 is CASSEQIPYEQYF. The CDR3 coding sequence is TGTGCCAGCAGTGAACAGATCCCCTACGAGCAGTACTTC.

This chain joins TRBV30 and TRBJ1-6, with 8 positions matching TRBD1. Trimming cost V 3 bases and J 8 bases; bases outside gene matches: 12. Looked up from germline, CDR1 is GTSNPN and CDR2 is SVGIG (reference sequence). This CDR3 is 16 amino acids long. The CDR3 loop is CAWSLGSQGAYSPLHF. In DNA form, the CDR3 reads TGTGCCTGGAGCCTCGGATCGCAGGGGGCGTATTCACCCCTCCACTTT.

This clone was seen just once. The rearrangement joins TRBV30 to TRBJ1-2; D is uncertain. From germline, CDR1 is GTSNPN and CDR2 SVGIG (reference sequence). There are 11 residues in the CDR3. CDR3 nucleotide sequence: TGTGCAACATGGGCCGACTATGGCTACACCTTC. Translating it yields CATWADYGYTF.

The V gene is TRBV7-6, the J gene TRBJ2-2, with D perhaps matching TRBD2 (8 bases). V was cut by 4 bases and J by 1 base, with 22 bases left in between. CDR1 and CDR2 from the germline V gene are SGHVS and FNYEAQ. The CDR3 runs 19 residues. CDR3 nucleotides: TGTGCCAGCAGCTCCCCCAGGGGGGAGAGCGGGGGGAACACCGGGGAGCTGTTTTTT. This translates into CASSSPRGESGGNTGELFF.

V gene TRBV13 combines with J gene TRBJ2-7; D ambiguous. From germline, CDR1 is PRHDT and CDR2 FYEKMQ (reference sequence). The CDR3 spans 14 residues. The V end lost 5 bases, the J end lost 7 bases, and 18 bases lay between the germline ends. CDR3 region: CASSPPLSLREQYF. DNA for the CDR3: TGTGCCAGCAGCCCCCCACTTTCCCTTCGGGAGCAGTACTTC. Variable domain in full (rest from reference TRBV13 and TRBJ2-7): AAGVIQSPRHLIKEKRETATLKCYPIPRHDTVYWYQQGPGQDPQFLISFYEKMQSDKGSIPDRFSAQQFSDYHSELNMSSLELGDSALYFCASSPPLSLREQYFGPGTRLTVT.

The gene calls are TRBV19 and TRBJ1-5, with 9 positions matching TRBD1. J was trimmed by 0 bases and V by 7 bases; bases with no gene match: 10. The CDR3 sequence is 17 residues long. Per germline, CDR1 LNHDA and CDR2 SQIVND (reference sequence). The CDR3 nucleotides read TGTGCCAGTACCCCGACAGGGGGGGACTATAGCAATCAGCCCCAGCATTTT. It codes for CASTPTGGDYSNQPQHF.

The chain uses TRBV9 and TRBJ2-3; a weak D match, TRBD2 (6 bases). There are 14 residues in the CDR3. Trimming removed 0 bases at V and 3 bases at J, with 8 bases between. Germline assignment: CDR1 SGDLS and CDR2 YYNGEE. The CDR3 loop is CASSVGGRTDTQYF. Here the CDR3 DNA reads TGTGCCAGCAGCGTAGGAGGGAGGACAGATACGCAGTATTTT. Drawing the rest from reference TRBV9 and TRBJ2-3, the complete variable domain is DSGVTQTPKHLITATGQRVTLRCSPRSGDLSVYWYQQSLDQGLQFLIQYYNGEERAKGNILERFSAQQFPDLHSELNLSSLELGDSALYFCASSVGGRTDTQYFGPGTRLTVL.

The V and J genes are TRBV19 and TRBJ1-5, with D perhaps matching TRBD1 (6 bases). There are 16 residues in the CDR3. Germline CDR1 is LNHDA and CDR2 is SQIVND (reference sequence). V was clipped by 4 bases and J by 5 bases, with 18 bases between them. CDR3 region: CASSRTRDKIDQPQHF. CDR3 nucleotides: TGTGCCAGTAGTAGAACCCGGGACAAAATTGATCAGCCCCAGCATTTT. The entire variable domain, with the rest obtained from reference TRBV19 and TRBJ1-5, is as follows: DGGITQSPKYLFRKEGQNVTLSCEQNLNHDAMYWYRQDPGQGLRLIYYSQIVNDFQKGDIAEGYSVSREKKESFPLTVTSAQKNPTAFYLCASSRTRDKIDQPQHFGDGTRLSIL.

This chain uses TRBV9 with TRBJ2-7; 7 bases are shared with TRBD2. V shed 3 bases and J 7 bases; nucleotides not matched to a gene: 10. Germline V gene lookup returns CDR1 SGDLS and CDR2 YYNGEE. The CDR3 extends over 14 amino acids. The CDR3 DNA reads TGTGCCAGCAGCGCCGGGACTACCGCACGGGAGCAGTACTTC. It encodes CASSAGTTAREQYF.

A word on this clone: The junction does not match germline at one end; this may be a read error. This rearrangement joins TRBV10-3 to TRBJ2-7, with 10 bases matching TRBD2. The CDR3 is 13 amino acids. Germline V gene data show CDR1 as ENHRY and CDR2 as SYGVKD. CDR3 nucleotide sequence: TGTGCCATCAGCCTCTACGGGTCATCGGGACTAGCGTTC. Protein sequence: CAISLYGSSGLAF.

The genes are TRBV2 and TRBJ1-1, with D maybe TRBD1 (6 bases). The CDR3 totals 15 residues. The V end was cut by 1 base, the J end by 6 bases, with 15 bases between. Per germline, CDR1 SNHLY and CDR2 FYNNEI. The CDR3 DNA sequence: TGTGCCAGCAGTGAAGGGTCAGGGGCTCTCGCTGAAGCTTTCTTT. This encodes CASSEGSGALAEAFF. The variable domain in full, with the rest retrieved from reference TRBV2 and TRBJ1-1, is EPEVTQTPSHQVTQMGQEVILRCVPISNHLYFYWYRQILGQKVEFLVSFYNNEISEKSEIFDDQFSVERPDGSNFTLKIRSTKLEDSAMYFCASSEGSGALAEAFFGQGTRLTVV.

This clone has just one count. Other DNA sequences in the same sample also yield this CDR3. This chain uses TRBV28 with TRBJ1-5; D unclear. The CDR3 length is 14 residues. The germline V and J ends were trimmed by 2 bases and 4 bases, with 9 bases remaining between them. Germline loops: CDR1 MDHEN, CDR2 SYDVKM. CDR3 residues: CASSLVTGNQPQHF. The CDR3 DNA follows: TGTGCCAGCAGTTTAGTTACGGGAAATCAGCCCCAGCATTTT.

The V gene is TRBV4-1, the J gene TRBJ1-5; weak D call: TRBD1 (6 bases). Germline V lookup: CDR1 MGHRA, CDR2 YSYEKL. The CDR3 contains 13 residues. V was pared by 5 bases and J by 5 bases, with 10 bases between. In nucleotides, the CDR3 is TGCGCCAGCAGCGGGGACACTCATCAGCCCCAGCATTTT. Its protein is CASSGDTHQPQHF.

This rearrangement joins TRBV5-4 to TRBJ1-1; maybe TRBD1 (6 bases). The CDR3 runs to 11 residues. Germline V gives CDR1 SGHNT, CDR2 YYREEE (reference sequence). V lost 5 bases and J lost 7, with 9 bases in between. The CDR3 region has the DNA TGTGCCAGCAGACAGGGTGGTGAAGCTTTCTTT. Amino acid sequence: CASRQGGEAFF.

This clone was observed a single time. The V and J genes are TRBV19 and TRBJ2-1; 14 bases are shared with TRBD2. The germline gives CDR1 LNHDA, CDR2 SQIVND (reference sequence). V shed 4 bases and J 10 bases; nucleotides not matched to a gene: 6. CDR3 length: 15 residues. CDR3 DNA sequence: TGTGCCAGTAGTAGGGGTGGGACTAGCGGGGGAGAGCAGTTCTTC. It encodes CASSRGGTSGGEQFF. Looking up the rest from reference TRBV19 and TRBJ2-1 gives the full variable domain: DGGITQSPKYLFRKEGQNVTLSCEQNLNHDAMYWYRQDPGQGLRLIYYSQIVNDFQKGDIAEGYSVSREKKESFPLTVTSAQKNPTAFYLCASSRGGTSGGEQFFGPGTRLTVL.

This chain links TRBV5-4 with TRBJ2-5, with 11 bases identical to TRBD2. The CDR3 has 16 residues. The germline CDR1 and CDR2 sequences are SGHNT and YYREEE (reference sequence). V trimming: 3 bases; J trimming: 5 bases; junction bases outside the gene matches: 9. The CDR3 here is CASSSRLAGGPETQYF. The CDR3, as DNA: TGTGCCAGCAGCTCCCGTCTAGCGGGGGGCCCGGAGACCCAGTACTTC. Full variable domain (missing parts from reference TRBV5-4 and TRBJ2-5): ETGVTQSPTHLIKTRGQQVTLRCSSQSGHNTVSWYQQALGQGPQFIFQYYREEENGRGNFPPRFSGLQFPNYSSELNVNALELDDSALYLCASSSRLAGGPETQYFGPGTRLLVL.

This clone was seen a handful of times. This rearrangement joins TRBV19 to TRBJ1-1; 8 bases map to TRBD1. With V trimmed by 9 bases and J by 1 base, 10 bases remained unmatched. Germline loops: CDR1 LNHDA, CDR2 SQIVND (reference sequence). The CDR3 spans 15 residues. The DNA for the CDR3 is TGTGCCAGCCTACTACCCGGACAGGGGAACACTGAAGCTTTCTTT. It specifies CASLLPGQGNTEAFF.

The V and J genes are TRBV18 and TRBJ1-1; weak D call: TRBD1 (6 bases). Germline CDR1 KGHSH, CDR2 LQKENI. Trimming removed 5 bases from V and 1 base from J, with 8 bases in between. This CDR3 has 13 amino acids. The CDR3 nucleotides are TGTGCCAGCTCAACGACAGGGAACACTGAAGCTTTCTTT. This translates into CASSTTGNTEAFF.

The V call is TRBV19, the J call TRBJ2-5, with TRBD1 matching over 12 bases. With 8 bases clipped from V and 5 bases from J, the junction kept 6 bases outside the gene matches. This CDR3 is built from 14 residues. The germline CDR1 and CDR2 sequences are LNHDA and SQIVND (reference sequence). In nucleotides, the CDR3 is TGTGCCAGTCATCCCGGGACAGGGGGCGAGACCCAGTACTTC. Protein: CASHPGTGGETQYF.

This chain links TRBV7-2 with TRBJ2-2, with 9 positions matching TRBD2. CDR1 and CDR2 (germline): SGHTA, FQGNSA. The CDR3 spans 16 residues. V lost 3 bases to trimming and J lost 5 bases; unmatched junction nucleotides: 7. The CDR3 coding sequence is TGTGCCAGCAGCTTTGGTGCGGGGGGGATTACCGGGGAGCTGTTTTTT. This sequence encodes CASSFGAGGITGELFF.